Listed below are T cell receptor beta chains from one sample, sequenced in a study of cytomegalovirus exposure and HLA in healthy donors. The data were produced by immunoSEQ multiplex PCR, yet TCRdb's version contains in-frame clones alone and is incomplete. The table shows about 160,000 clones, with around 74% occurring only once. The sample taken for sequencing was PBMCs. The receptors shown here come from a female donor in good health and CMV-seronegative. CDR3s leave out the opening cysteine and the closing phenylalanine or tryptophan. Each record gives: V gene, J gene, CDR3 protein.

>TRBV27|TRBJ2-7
ASSFGGGSYEQY
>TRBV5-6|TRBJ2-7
ASSTGTVYEQY
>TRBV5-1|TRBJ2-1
ASSSGTGALGHEQF
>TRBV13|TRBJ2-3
ATEEAGAGTDTQY
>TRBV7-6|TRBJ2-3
ASSLKVAGVGADTQY
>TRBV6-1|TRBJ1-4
ASSEWSGKRNEKLF
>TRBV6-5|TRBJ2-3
ASRDTTDTQY
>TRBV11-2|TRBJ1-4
ASSGTGEANEKLF
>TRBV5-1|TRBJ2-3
ASSLGGLAGGSTDTQY
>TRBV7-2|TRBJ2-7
ASSLMGTSGIEQY
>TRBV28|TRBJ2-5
ASSNYQETQY
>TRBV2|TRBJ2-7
ASRKGLQRNEQY
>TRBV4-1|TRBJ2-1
ASSQTTGSYNEQF
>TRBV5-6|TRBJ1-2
ASSFTGNYGYT
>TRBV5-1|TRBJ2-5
ASSSIPSGGAETQY
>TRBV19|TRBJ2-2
ASSGRRDTGELF
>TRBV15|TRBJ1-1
ATSRETGFLNTEAF
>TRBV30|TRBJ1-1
AWSQTSQRAF
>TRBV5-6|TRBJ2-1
ASSLWVAGGPSYNEQF
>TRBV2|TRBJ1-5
ASSEVGTGGQPQH
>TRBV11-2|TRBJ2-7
ASSLLAGGTREQY
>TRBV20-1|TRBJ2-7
SAKFPGEQY
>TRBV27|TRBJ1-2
ASSALGGGYGYT
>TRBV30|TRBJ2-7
AWSPYPGTERYEQY
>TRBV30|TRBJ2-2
AWSAQMGELF
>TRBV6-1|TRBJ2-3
ASSLQATDTQY
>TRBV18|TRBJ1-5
ASSGMQGGNQPQH
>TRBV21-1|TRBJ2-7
ASTKKRGHRSYEQY
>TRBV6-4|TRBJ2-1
ASRPDRTSYNEQF
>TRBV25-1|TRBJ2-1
ASSPDSQSYNEQF
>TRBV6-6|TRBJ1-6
ASSYYLTEYNSPLH
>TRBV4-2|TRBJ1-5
ASSKTGEVANQPQH
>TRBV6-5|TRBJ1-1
ASIGTGAFTPEAF
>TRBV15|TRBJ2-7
ATSRDRSSSYEQY
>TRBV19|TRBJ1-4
ASSHLGGSGEKLF
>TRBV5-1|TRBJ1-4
ASSLTGPANEKLF
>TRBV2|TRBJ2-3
ASSANRAGLARTDTQY
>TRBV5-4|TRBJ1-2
ASSLKDRDGYT
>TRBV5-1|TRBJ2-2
ASSLLGGVTGELF
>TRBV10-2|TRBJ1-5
ASSDRQRDQPQH
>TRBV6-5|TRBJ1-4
ASRREEHEKLF
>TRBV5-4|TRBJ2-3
ASSLGGGTDTQY
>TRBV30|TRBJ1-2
AWTQDSNYGYT
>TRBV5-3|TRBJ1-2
ARSSIHRGRDGYT
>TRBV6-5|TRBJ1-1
ASNGLNTEAF
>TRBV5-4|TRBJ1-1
ASSLVQGQGQAF
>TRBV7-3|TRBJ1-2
ASSPRASYGYT